This TCR beta chain was retrieved from a study of shared clonotypes between healthy human individuals. The assay was immunoSEQ multiplex PCR, and TCRdb's table has in-frame clones only and misses some. This sample has some 2,100,000 clones, with approximately 94% found just once. Findings and caveats of the study: Estimated richness was generally greater in naive than memory subsets.

On this clone: Its specificity is unknown.

The CDR3 covers 15 residues. Germline trimming cut 7 bases from V and 5 bases from J; bases unmatched to any gene: 4. In germline, CDR1 is SNHLY, CDR2 FYNNEI. The receptor comes from a man in his late teens or twenties in good health. The chain combines TRBV2 with TRBJ2-1; 14 nucleotides agree with TRBD2. The sample consisted of naive CD4+ T cells sorted from blood. Specified subset: CD45RA+ positively selected. The CDR3: CASTGTSGSNNEQFF. DNA for the CDR3: TGTGCCAGCACCGGGACTAGCGGGAGTAACAATGAGCAGTTCTTC.